The T cell receptor beta chain described here comes from a study of long-term antiretroviral therapy in people with HIV. Regarding the study as a whole: Compared with controls, HIV repertoires showed narrower CDR3 length ranges.

For this clone: What it binds is unknown.

Survey-level resolution applied to immunoSEQ assay v3.0. Data came from immunoSEQ multiplex PCR; TCRdb stores just in-frame clones and leaves some out. The sample has roughly 28,000 clones; around 87% are singletons. V lost 4 bases and J lost 0, with 11 bases in between. This CDR3 region has 15 residues. Germline V gene data show CDR1 as SGDLS and CDR2 as YYNGEE. The sample in question was unsorted PBMCs, obtained 2.7 years after starting antiretroviral therapy. The gene calls are TRBV9 and TRBJ2-1, with D possibly being TRBD2 (5 bases). This receptor was taken from a man in his forties with HIV. In DNA form, the CDR3 reads TGTGCCAGCAGCATCTCCGGGAACTCCTACAATGAGCAGTTCTTC. Its protein product is CASSISGNSYNEQFF.